This T cell receptor beta chain was profiled in a study of neoadjuvant anti-PD-1 for oral cavity cancer. Profiled with immunoSEQ multiplex PCR; TCRdb holds only in-frame clones, not every one. The table has some 7,400 clones, roughly 69% seen once. Patients had newly diagnosed, untreated stage II-IVA oral cavity squamous cell carcinoma. No culture or expansion preceded analysis of these blood cells. This clone was seen a single time. What it binds is unknown. Findings and caveats of the study: Treg/Th17 ratio rose with pretreatment blood and fell with post-treatment tumor TCRbeta clonality.

Material: PBMCs, obtained before nivolumab (anti-PD-1) treatment. This clonotype was obtained from a person aged 40-85 years with oral cavity squamous cell carcinoma.

The CDR3 sequence is CASSAPGRSNTGELFF. The DNA of the CDR3 is TGTGCCAGCAGTGCCCCCGGCAGGTCGAACACCGGGGAGCTGTTTTTT. This chain links TRBV25-1 with TRBJ2-2, with D uncertain. V gave up 4 bases and J gave up 0 bases, with 12 bases separating them. The CDR3 is 16 residues long. CDR1 MGHDK and CDR2 SYGVNS come from the germline V gene.